This T cell receptor (beta chain) was observed in a study of T cell responses to AZD1222 COVID-19 vaccine. The overall study: Second-dose timings of about 4 or about 12 weeks were pooled.

Overall study results and limits: White British donors predominated, females outnumbered males, and clonal diversity was possibly underestimated. Spike-specific TCRs gained breadth and depth after people received two AZD1222 doses.

The CDR3 has 16 amino acids. The germline gives CDR1 LNHDA, CDR2 SQIVND (reference sequence). With 7 bases removed from V and 4 bases from J, the gap between germline ends came to 21 bases. TCRdb's copy holds only in-frame clones and misses some; the assay was immunoSEQ multiplex PCR. The table has 75,000 to 100,000 clones, 85% to 90% seen once. Note on this clone: Its cognate antigen is unknown.

The rearrangement links TRBV19 to TRBJ2-3; D possibly corresponds to TRBD2 (6 bases). The sequence came from an adult in good health. The sequencing here drew on peripheral blood, taken on day 0 of AZD1222 vaccination. DNA for the CDR3: TGTGCCAGTACCCCTATGGTTGGGACTGCAGCAGATACGCAGTATTTT. Protein: CASTPMVGTAADTQYF.